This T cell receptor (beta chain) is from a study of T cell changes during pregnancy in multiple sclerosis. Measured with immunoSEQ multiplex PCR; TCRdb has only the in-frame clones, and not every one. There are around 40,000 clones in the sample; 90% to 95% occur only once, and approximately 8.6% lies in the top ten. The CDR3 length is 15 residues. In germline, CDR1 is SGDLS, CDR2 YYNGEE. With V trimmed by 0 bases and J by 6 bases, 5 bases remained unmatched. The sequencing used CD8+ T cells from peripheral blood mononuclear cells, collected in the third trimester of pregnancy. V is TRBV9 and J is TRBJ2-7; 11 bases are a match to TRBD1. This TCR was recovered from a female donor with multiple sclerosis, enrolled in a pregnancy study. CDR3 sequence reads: CASSVEGTGGGEQYF. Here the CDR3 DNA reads TGTGCCAGCAGCGTAGAGGGGACAGGGGGAGGCGAGCAGTACTTC. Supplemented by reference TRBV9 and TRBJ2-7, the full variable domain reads DSGVTQTPKHLITATGQRVTLRCSPRSGDLSVYWYQQSLDQGLQFLIQYYNGEERAKGNILERFSAQQFPDLHSELNLSSLELGDSALYFCASSVEGTGGGEQYFGPGTRLTVT.